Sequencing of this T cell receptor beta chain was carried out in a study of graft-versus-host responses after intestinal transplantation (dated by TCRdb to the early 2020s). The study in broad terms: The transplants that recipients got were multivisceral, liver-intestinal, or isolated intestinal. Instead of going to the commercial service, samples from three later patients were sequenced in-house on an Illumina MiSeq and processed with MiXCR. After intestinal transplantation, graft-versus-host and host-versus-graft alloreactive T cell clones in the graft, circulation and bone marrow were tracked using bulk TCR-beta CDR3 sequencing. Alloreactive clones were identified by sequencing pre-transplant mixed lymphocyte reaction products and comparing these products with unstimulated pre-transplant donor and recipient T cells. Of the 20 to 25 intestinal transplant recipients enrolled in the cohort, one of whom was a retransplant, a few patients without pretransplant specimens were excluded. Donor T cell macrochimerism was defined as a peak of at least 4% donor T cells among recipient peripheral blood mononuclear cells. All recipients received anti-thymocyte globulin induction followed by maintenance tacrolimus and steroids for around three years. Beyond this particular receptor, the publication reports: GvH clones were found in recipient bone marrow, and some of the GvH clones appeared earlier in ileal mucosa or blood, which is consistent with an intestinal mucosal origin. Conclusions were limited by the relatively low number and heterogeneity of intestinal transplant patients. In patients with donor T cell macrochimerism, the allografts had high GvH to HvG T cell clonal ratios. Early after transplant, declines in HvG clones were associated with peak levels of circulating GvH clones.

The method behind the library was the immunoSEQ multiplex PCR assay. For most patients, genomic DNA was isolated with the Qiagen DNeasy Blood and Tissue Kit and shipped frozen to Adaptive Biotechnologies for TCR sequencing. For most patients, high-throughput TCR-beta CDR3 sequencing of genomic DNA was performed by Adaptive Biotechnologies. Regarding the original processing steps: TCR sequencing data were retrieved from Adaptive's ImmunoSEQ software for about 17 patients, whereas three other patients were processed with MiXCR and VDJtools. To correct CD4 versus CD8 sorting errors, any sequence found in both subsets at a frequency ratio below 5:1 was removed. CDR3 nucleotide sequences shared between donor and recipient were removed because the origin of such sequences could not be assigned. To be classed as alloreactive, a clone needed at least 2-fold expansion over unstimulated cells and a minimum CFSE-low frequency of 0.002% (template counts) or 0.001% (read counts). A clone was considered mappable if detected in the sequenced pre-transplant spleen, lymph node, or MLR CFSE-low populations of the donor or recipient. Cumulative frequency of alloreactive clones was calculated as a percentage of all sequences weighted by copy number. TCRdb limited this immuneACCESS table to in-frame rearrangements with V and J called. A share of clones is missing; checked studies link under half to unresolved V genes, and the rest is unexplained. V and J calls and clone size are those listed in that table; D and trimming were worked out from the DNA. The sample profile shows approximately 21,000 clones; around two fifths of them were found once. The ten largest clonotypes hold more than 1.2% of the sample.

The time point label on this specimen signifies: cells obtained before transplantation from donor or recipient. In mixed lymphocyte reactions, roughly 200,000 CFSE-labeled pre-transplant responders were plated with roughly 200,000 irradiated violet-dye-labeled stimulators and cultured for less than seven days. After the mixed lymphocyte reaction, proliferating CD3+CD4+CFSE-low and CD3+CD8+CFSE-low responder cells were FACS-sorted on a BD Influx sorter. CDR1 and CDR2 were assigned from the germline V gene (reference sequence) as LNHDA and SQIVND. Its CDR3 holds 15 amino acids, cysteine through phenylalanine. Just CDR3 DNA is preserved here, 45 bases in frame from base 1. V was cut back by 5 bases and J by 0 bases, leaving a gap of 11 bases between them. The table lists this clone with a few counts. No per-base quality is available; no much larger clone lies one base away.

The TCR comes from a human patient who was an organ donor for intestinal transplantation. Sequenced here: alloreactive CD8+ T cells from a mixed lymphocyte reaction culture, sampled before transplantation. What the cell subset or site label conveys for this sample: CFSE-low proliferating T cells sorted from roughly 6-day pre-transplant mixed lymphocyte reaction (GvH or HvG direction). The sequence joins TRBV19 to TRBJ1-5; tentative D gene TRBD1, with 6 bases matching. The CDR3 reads CASSSDRYSNQPQHF. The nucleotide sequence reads TGTGCCAGTAGTTCCGACAGGTATAGCAATCAGCCCCAGCATTTT.